These T cell receptor beta chains were read from a single sample in a study of T cells in Graves' hyperthyroidism and ophthalmopathy. TCRdb called the multiplex PCR reads again in MiXCR, with one record for every CDR3 protein. This repertoire shows about half a million distinct CDR3 sequences, roughly 25% found once; its top ten account for about 11%. The sequenced sample consisted of blood. The receptors originated from a woman aged 25 to 39 with Graves' ophthalmopathy. Both conserved end residues are part of each CDR3. Fields, in order: V gene, clone size, D gene, J gene, CDR3 DNA, CDR3 protein. The D gene is left open where the match is weak. The listing skips clone size in some rows; elsewhere it reads once, few, many or a size class.

v_gene: TRBV12-3/TRBV12-4; abundance: many; d_gene: -; j_gene: TRBJ2-2; CDR3nt: TGTGCCAGCAGTTTCATTAGAGAGACCGGGGAGCTGTTTTTT; CDR3aa: CASSFIRETGELFF
v_gene: TRBV6-1; abundance: many; d_gene: -; j_gene: TRBJ2-7; CDR3nt: TGTGCCAGCAGGAACGTCCGGGACTTGGACCGCTACGAGCAGTACTTC; CDR3aa: CASRNVRDLDRYEQYF
v_gene: TRBV7-8; abundance: many; d_gene: -; j_gene: TRBJ1-1; CDR3nt: TGTGCCAGCAGCTTTAGCCCCGGCACTGAAGCTTTCTTT; CDR3aa: CASSFSPGTEAFF
v_gene: TRBV13; abundance: -; d_gene: -; j_gene: TRBJ2-7; CDR3nt: TGTGCCAGCAGCCCTTTCCAGTCCTACGAGCAGTACTTC; CDR3aa: CASSPFQSYEQYF
v_gene: TRBV19; abundance: many; d_gene: -; j_gene: TRBJ1-5; CDR3nt: TGTGCCAGTAGTATTCAAGGCGGGCCCCAGCATTTT; CDR3aa: CASSIQGGPQHF
v_gene: TRBV11-3; abundance: many; d_gene: -; j_gene: TRBJ2-2; CDR3nt: TGTGCCAGCAGCCCGACAGCCGGGACTGGATACCCCGGGGAGCTGTTTTTT; CDR3aa: CASSPTAGTGYPGELFF
v_gene: TRBV4-3; abundance: few; d_gene: TRBD1; j_gene: TRBJ2-7; CDR3nt: TGCGCCAGCAGCCAAACAACAGGGGCCTACGAGCAGTACTTC; CDR3aa: CASSQTTGAYEQYF
v_gene: TRBV20-1; abundance: -; d_gene: -; j_gene: TRBJ2-7; CDR3nt: TGCAGTGCCAGGGGAACGGGATGGGGCGAGCAGTACTTC; CDR3aa: CSARGTGWGEQYF
v_gene: TRBV20-1; abundance: many; d_gene: -; j_gene: TRBJ2-5; CDR3nt: TGCAGTGCTAGCCCCAGAGGGGGGGCGCAAGAGACCCAGTACTTC; CDR3aa: CSASPRGGAQETQYF
v_gene: TRBV29-1; abundance: few; d_gene: -; j_gene: TRBJ2-2; CDR3nt: TGCAGCGCCGAAGACTCGAACACCGGGGAGCTGTTTTTT; CDR3aa: CSAEDSNTGELFF
v_gene: TRBV18; abundance: -; d_gene: -; j_gene: TRBJ1-1; CDR3nt: TGTGCCAGCTCACCAGAGAGGTTCACTGAAGCTTTCTTT; CDR3aa: CASSPERFTEAFF
v_gene: TRBV29-1; abundance: -; d_gene: -; j_gene: TRBJ2-5; CDR3nt: TGCAGCGTTGAAGATCCGCAATACAGGGCATACCAAGAGACCCAGTACTTC; CDR3aa: CSVEDPQYRAYQETQYF
v_gene: TRBV12-3/TRBV12-4; abundance: many; d_gene: TRBD2; j_gene: TRBJ2-2; CDR3nt: TGTGCCAGCAGTTTATTGGCGGGGGGGCTTATAGGGGAGCTGTTTTTT; CDR3aa: CASSLLAGGLIGELFF
v_gene: TRBV6-1; abundance: many; d_gene: -; j_gene: TRBJ1-3; CDR3nt: TGTGCCAGCAGCCGACCTCGGGACATCTTAAACACCATATATTTT; CDR3aa: CASSRPRDILNTIYF
v_gene: TRBV20-1; abundance: many; d_gene: -; j_gene: TRBJ2-5; CDR3nt: TGCAGTGCTAGGGGTACAGAGACCCAGTACTTC; CDR3aa: CSARGTETQYF
v_gene: TRBV20-1; abundance: many; d_gene: -; j_gene: TRBJ2-7; CDR3nt: TGCAGTGCTAAGAGGGGGGAGCAGTTCTACGAGCAGTACTTC; CDR3aa: CSAKRGEQFYEQYF
v_gene: TRBV20-1; abundance: many; d_gene: -; j_gene: TRBJ1-2; CDR3nt: TGCAGTGCGCCCACCGGGACAACCAATTATGGCTACACCTTC; CDR3aa: CSAPTGTTNYGYTF
v_gene: TRBV20-1; abundance: -; d_gene: -; j_gene: TRBJ2-7; CDR3nt: TGCAGTATCCCCCGGACTCCGACCTACGAGCAGTACTTC; CDR3aa: CSIPRTPTYEQYF
v_gene: TRBV5-1; abundance: many; d_gene: -; j_gene: TRBJ1-1; CDR3nt: TGCGCCAGCAGCTTTCAAGGGCGATGGACTGAAGCTTTCTTT; CDR3aa: CASSFQGRWTEAFF
v_gene: TRBV4-1; abundance: many; d_gene: -; j_gene: TRBJ1-2; CDR3nt: TGCGCCAGCAGCTCAGTTGGCGGGAACTATGGCTACACCTTC; CDR3aa: CASSSVGGNYGYTF
v_gene: TRBV10-2; abundance: many; d_gene: -; j_gene: TRBJ1-5; CDR3nt: TGCGCCAGCAGAGTGGTTGGGGGGTCTCCCGGTCCCCAGCATTTT; CDR3aa: CASRVVGGSPGPQHF
v_gene: TRBV28; abundance: few; d_gene: -; j_gene: TRBJ2-7; CDR3nt: TGTGCCAGCAGTCCTTCTACCGGGACACAGAGCTCCTACGAGCAGTACTTC; CDR3aa: CASSPSTGTQSSYEQYF
v_gene: TRBV30; abundance: many; d_gene: -; j_gene: TRBJ2-5; CDR3nt: TGTGCCTGGAGTGTGGGTGGAGCGCAAGAGACCCAGTACTTC; CDR3aa: CAWSVGGAQETQYF
v_gene: TRBV6-2/TRBV6-3; abundance: many; d_gene: TRBD1; j_gene: TRBJ1-1; CDR3nt: TGTGCCACTCGGGACAGGATGAACACTGAAGCTTTCTTT; CDR3aa: CATRDRMNTEAFF
v_gene: TRBV18; abundance: -; d_gene: -; j_gene: TRBJ2-7; CDR3nt: TGTGCCAGCTCGCCCCCGGCAGCAACCTACGAGCAGTACTTC; CDR3aa: CASSPPAATYEQYF
v_gene: TRBV18; abundance: many; d_gene: -; j_gene: TRBJ1-2; CDR3nt: TGTGCCAGCTCACCGATTGATCCGCCAAGGTATGGCTACACCTTC; CDR3aa: CASSPIDPPRYGYTF
v_gene: TRBV20-1; abundance: many; d_gene: TRBD1; j_gene: TRBJ2-7; CDR3nt: TGCAGTGCTAGAGATACGGGACAGGGACACGAGCAGTACTTC; CDR3aa: CSARDTGQGHEQYF
v_gene: TRBV5-1; abundance: -; d_gene: -; j_gene: TRBJ2-5; CDR3nt: TGCGCCAGCAGCCAGGACTACTGGGAGTACCAAGAGACCCAGTACTTC; CDR3aa: CASSQDYWEYQETQYF
v_gene: TRBV7-8; abundance: many; d_gene: TRBD1; j_gene: TRBJ1-5; CDR3nt: TGTGCCAGCAGCGGACAGGGAAGTGATGGGCCCCAGCATTTT; CDR3aa: CASSGQGSDGPQHF
v_gene: TRBV19; abundance: -; d_gene: -; j_gene: TRBJ1-5; CDR3nt: TGTGCCAGTAGTATGGCCCCAGGCAATCAGCCCCAGCATTTT; CDR3aa: CASSMAPGNQPQHF
v_gene: TRBV9; abundance: -; d_gene: -; j_gene: TRBJ2-3; CDR3nt: TGTGCCATCAGCCCGAGAGCCCCCACAGATACGCAGTATTTT; CDR3aa: CAISPRAPTDTQYF
v_gene: TRBV20-1; abundance: -; d_gene: -; j_gene: TRBJ1-2; CDR3nt: TGCAGTGCTAGAGATCTTGACAGAGGGTTGGTTTATGGCTACACCTTC; CDR3aa: CSARDLDRGLVYGYTF
v_gene: TRBV11-2; abundance: many; d_gene: -; j_gene: TRBJ1-2; CDR3nt: TGTGCCAGCAGCTTAGGTGGTTCATCTTGGGGCTACACCTTC; CDR3aa: CASSLGGSSWGYTF
v_gene: TRBV30; abundance: -; d_gene: TRBD1; j_gene: TRBJ2-7; CDR3nt: TGTGCCTGGAAATGGGACAGATCCTCCTACGAGCAGTACTTC; CDR3aa: CAWKWDRSSYEQYF
v_gene: TRBV12-3/TRBV12-4; abundance: many; d_gene: TRBD1; j_gene: TRBJ1-1; CDR3nt: TGTGCCAGCAGCGAGACAGGGGGCACTGAAGCTTTCTTT; CDR3aa: CASSETGGTEAFF
v_gene: TRBV12-3/TRBV12-4; abundance: few; d_gene: -; j_gene: TRBJ2-5; CDR3nt: TGTGCCAGCAGTTTAGAGGGGGAGACCCGGTACTTC; CDR3aa: CASSLEGETRYF
v_gene: TRBV5-5; abundance: -; d_gene: -; j_gene: TRBJ1-1; CDR3nt: TGTGCCAGCAGCTTGGTTATGGCTGAAGCTTTCTTT; CDR3aa: CASSLVMAEAFF
v_gene: TRBV19; abundance: many; d_gene: TRBD1; j_gene: TRBJ1-5; CDR3nt: TGTGCCAGTAGTGCCCTGGGGACAGGGGAAGGGCAGCCCCAGCATTTT; CDR3aa: CASSALGTGEGQPQHF
v_gene: TRBV30; abundance: many; d_gene: -; j_gene: TRBJ2-5; CDR3nt: TGTGCCTGGACTCGAGGATATCAAGAGACCCAGTACTTC; CDR3aa: CAWTRGYQETQYF
v_gene: TRBV29-1; abundance: many; d_gene: TRBD2; j_gene: TRBJ2-5; CDR3nt: TGCAGCGTTGATGGGCCAGCGGGGAACCGCCAAGAGACCCAGTACTTC; CDR3aa: CSVDGPAGNRQETQYF
v_gene: TRBV19; abundance: many; d_gene: -; j_gene: TRBJ1-3; CDR3nt: TGTGCCAGTAGACAAAGACAGGCGACCTCTGGAAACACCATATATTTT; CDR3aa: CASRQRQATSGNTIYF